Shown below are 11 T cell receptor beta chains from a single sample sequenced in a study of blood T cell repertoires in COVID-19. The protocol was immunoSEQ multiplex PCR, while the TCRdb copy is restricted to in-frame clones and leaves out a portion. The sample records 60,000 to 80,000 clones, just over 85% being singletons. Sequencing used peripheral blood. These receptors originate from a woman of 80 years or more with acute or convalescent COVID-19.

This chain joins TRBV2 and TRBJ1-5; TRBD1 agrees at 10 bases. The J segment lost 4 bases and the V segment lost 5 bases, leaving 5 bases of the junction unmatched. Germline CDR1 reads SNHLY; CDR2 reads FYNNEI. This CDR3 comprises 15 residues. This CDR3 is CASSPDRGKNQPQHF. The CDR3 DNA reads TGTGCCAGCAGTCCGGACAGGGGGAAGAATCAGCCCCAGCATTTT. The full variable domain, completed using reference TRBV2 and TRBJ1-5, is EPEVTQTPSHQVTQMGQEVILRCVPISNHLYFYWYRQILGQKVEFLVSFYNNEISEKSEIFDDQFSVERPDGSNFTLKIRSTKLEDSAMYFCASSPDRGKNQPQHFGDGTRLSIL.

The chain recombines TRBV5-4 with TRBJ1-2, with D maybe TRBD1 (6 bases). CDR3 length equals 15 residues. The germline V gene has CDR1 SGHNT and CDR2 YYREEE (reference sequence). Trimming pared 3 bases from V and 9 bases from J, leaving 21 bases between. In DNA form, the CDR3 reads TGTGCCAGCAGCTCTACAGGGAGGGGGATAGTTAGCTACACCTTC. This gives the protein CASSSTGRGIVSYTF.

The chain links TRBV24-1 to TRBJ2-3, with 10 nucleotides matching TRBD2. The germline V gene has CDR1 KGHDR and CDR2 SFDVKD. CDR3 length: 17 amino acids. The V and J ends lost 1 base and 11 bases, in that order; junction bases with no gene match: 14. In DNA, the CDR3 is TGTGCCACCAGTGATTTTCGGGCTAGCGGGAGTCTGAGGAAGCAGTATTTT. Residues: CATSDFRASGSLRKQYF.

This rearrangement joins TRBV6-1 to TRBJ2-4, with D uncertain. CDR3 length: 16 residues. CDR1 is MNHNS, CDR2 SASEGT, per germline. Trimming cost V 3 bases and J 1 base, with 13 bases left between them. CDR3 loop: CASSDSQPRAKNIQYF. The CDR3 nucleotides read TGTGCCAGCAGTGATTCCCAACCTCGGGCCAAAAACATTCAGTACTTC.

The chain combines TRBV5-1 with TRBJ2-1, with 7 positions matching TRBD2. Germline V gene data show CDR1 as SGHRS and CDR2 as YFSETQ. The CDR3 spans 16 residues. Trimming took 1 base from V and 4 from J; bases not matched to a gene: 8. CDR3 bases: TGCGCCAGCAGCTTGAGGCTAGCGGAGTTGTACAATGAGCAGTTCTTC. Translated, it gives CASSLRLAELYNEQFF. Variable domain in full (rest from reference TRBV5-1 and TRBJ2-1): KAGVTQTPRYLIKTRGQQVTLSCSPISGHRSVSWYQQTPGQGLQFLFEYFSETQRNKGNFPGRFSGRQFSNSRSEMNVSTLELGDSALYLCASSLRLAELYNEQFFGPGTRLTVL.

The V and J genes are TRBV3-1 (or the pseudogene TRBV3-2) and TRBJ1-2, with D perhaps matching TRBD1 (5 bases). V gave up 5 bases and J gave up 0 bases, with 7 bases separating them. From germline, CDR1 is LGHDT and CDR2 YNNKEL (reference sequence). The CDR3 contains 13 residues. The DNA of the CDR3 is TGTGCCAGCAGCGAGACAGCTAACTATGGCTACACCTTC. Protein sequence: CASSETANYGYTF.

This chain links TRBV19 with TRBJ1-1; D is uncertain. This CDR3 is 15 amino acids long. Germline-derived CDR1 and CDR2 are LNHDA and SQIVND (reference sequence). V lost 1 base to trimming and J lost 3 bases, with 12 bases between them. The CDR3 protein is CASSIGLQIYTEAFF. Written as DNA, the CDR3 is TGTGCCAGTAGTATAGGTCTTCAGATTTACACTGAAGCTTTCTTT.

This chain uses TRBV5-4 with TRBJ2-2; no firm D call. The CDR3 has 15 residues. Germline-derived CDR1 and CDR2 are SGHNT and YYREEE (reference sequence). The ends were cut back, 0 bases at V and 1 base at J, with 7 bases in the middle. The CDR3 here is CASSLDIGNTGELFF. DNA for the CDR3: TGTGCCAGCAGCTTGGATATCGGGAACACCGGGGAGCTGTTTTTT.

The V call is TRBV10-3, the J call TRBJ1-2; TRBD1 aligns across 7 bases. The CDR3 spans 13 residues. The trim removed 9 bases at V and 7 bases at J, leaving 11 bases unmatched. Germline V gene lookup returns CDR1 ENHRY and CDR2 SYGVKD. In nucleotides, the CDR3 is TGTGCCATTAGGGACGACAGGGATGGTGGCTACACCTTC. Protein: CAIRDDRDGGYTF.

In DNA, the CDR3 is TGTGCCAGCAGTTTATCGTGGGTCGCTATAGGAGGGGAGACCCAGTACTTC. Its translation: CASSLSWVAIGGETQYF. The rearrangement links TRBV27 to TRBJ2-5; possible D gene TRBD2, 6 bases. V was clipped by 0 bases and J by 5 bases, with 19 bases between them. The CDR3 contains 17 residues. Germline V gives CDR1 MNHEY, CDR2 SMNVEV (reference sequence).

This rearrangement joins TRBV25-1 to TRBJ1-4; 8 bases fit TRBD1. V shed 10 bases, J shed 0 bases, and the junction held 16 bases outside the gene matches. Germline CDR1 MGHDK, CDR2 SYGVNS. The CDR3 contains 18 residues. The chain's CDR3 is CATSNYRGFAATNEKLFF. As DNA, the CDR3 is TGTGCCACCTCGAACTACAGGGGGTTTGCGGCAACTAATGAAAAACTGTTTTTT.